What follows describes a single T cell receptor beta chain. Germline CDR1 MNHEY, CDR2 SVGEGT. The CDR3 runs 13 residues. V shed 7 bases and J 5 bases; nucleotides not matched to a gene: 0. The data were obtained in a study of blood T cells in healthy people across ages. On the study more broadly: Template-switching capture recovered about one barcoded beta molecule per two T cells.

It was with a sample-barcoded 5' primer and a J-beta primer mix that a second PCR of roughly 6 to 11 cycles was run. TCRdb re-called the 5' RACE reads through MiXCR, storing one row per CDR3 protein. The table records just over 1 million distinct CDR3 sequences, 45% of them present only once. This rearrangement joins TRBV6-2 or TRBV6-3 to TRBJ2-1; 12 nucleotides align to TRBD2. The sequence derives from an older woman in good health. The material sequenced was blood. The chain's CDR3 is CASTSGRDNEQFF. The CDR3 DNA reads as TGTGCCAGCACTAGCGGGAGGGACAATGAGCAGTTCTTC.